This TCR beta chain was captured by sequencing in a study of T cells expressing NK-cell markers. Looking at the study overall: Seven donors tested HCMV-seropositive and one tested seronegative among the eight sequenced.

Germline lookup yields CDR1 DFQATT and CDR2 SNEGSKA (reference sequence). The length of the CDR3 is 15 residues. In generating TCR beta cDNA, 5'RACE template switching with UMIs was used. For each CDR3 protein, TCRdb gives one entry from its re-call of the 5' RACE reads, without DNA. Its table lists hundreds of thousands of distinct CDR3 sequences. Sequencing used blood T cells: a sorted CD56 or NKG2C T cell subset, CD4+ or CD8+ T cells, or bulk PBMC T cells (not recorded which). The receptor was isolated from a man in his late teens or twenties in good health. The rearrangement joins TRBV20-1 to TRBJ2-3; no DNA is available, so the TRBD2 call from TCRdb remains unchecked. CDR3 sequence: CSARVASGARDTQYF.